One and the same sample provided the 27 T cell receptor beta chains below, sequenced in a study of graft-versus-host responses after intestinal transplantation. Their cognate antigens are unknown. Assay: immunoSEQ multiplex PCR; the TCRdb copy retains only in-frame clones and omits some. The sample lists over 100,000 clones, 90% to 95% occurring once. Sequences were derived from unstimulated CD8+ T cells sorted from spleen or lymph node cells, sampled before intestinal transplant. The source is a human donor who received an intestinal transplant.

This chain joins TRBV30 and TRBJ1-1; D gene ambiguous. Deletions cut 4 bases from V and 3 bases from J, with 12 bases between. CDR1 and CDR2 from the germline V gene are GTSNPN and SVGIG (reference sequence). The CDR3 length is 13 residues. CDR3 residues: CAWTPDSYTEAFF. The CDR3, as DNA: TGTGCCTGGACCCCGGACTCATACACTGAAGCTTTCTTT.

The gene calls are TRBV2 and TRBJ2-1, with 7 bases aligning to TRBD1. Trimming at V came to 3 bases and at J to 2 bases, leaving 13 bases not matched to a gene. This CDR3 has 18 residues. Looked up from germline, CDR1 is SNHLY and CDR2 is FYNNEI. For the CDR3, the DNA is TGTGCCAGCAGTGAGAGGAGAAAGGGGGCTCCCCCCTACAATGAGCAGTTCTTC. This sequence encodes CASSERRKGAPPYNEQFF. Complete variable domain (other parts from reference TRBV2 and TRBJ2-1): EPEVTQTPSHQVTQMGQEVILRCVPISNHLYFYWYRQILGQKVEFLVSFYNNEISEKSEIFDDQFSVERPDGSNFTLKIRSTKLEDSAMYFCASSERRKGAPPYNEQFFGPGTRLTVL.

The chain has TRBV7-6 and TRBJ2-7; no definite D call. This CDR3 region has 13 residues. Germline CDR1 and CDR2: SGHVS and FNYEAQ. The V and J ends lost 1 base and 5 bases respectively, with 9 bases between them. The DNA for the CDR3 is TGTGCCAGCAGCTTAGACGTTTTAGACGAGCAGTACTTC. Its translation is CASSLDVLDEQYF.

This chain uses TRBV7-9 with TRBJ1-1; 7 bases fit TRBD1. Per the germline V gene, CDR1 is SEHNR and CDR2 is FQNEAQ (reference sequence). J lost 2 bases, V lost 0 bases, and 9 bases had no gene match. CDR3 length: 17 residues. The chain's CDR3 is CASSLAQEYRGNTEAFF. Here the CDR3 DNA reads TGTGCCAGCAGCTTAGCGCAGGAATACAGGGGTAACACTGAAGCTTTCTTT.

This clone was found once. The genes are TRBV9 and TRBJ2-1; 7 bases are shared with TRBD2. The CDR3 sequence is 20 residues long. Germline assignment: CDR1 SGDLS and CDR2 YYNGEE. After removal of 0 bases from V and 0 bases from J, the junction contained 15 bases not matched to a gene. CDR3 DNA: TGTGCCAGCAGCGTAGCGACGCGGCATGGGGGGGTAAGCTCCTACAATGAGCAGTTCTTC. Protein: CASSVATRHGGVSSYNEQFF.

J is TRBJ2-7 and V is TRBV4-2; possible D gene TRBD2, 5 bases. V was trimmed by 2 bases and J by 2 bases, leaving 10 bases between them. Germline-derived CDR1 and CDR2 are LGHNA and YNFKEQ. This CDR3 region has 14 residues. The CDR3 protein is CASSQPGNTYEQYF. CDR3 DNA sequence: TGTGCCAGCAGCCAACCCGGGAATACCTACGAGCAGTACTTC.

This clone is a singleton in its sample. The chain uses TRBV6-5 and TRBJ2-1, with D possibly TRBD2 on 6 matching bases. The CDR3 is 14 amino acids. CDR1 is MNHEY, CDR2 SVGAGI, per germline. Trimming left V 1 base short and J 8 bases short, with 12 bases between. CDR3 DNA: TGTGCCAGCAGTTACTGGCGGGGTGGGGATGAGCAGTTCTTC. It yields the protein CASSYWRGGDEQFF.

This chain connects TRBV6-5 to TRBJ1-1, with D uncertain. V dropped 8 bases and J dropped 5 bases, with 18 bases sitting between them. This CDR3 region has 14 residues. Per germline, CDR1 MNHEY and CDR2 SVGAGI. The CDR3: CASCPQMLTTEAFF. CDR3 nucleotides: TGTGCCAGCTGCCCGCAGATGTTGACTACTGAAGCTTTCTTT.

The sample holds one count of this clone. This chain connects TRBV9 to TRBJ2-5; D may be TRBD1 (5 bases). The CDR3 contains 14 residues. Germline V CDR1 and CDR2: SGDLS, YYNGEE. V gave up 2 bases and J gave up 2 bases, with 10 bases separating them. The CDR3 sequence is CASSVPDRQETQYF. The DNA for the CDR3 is TGTGCCAGCAGCGTTCCTGACAGACAAGAGACCCAGTACTTC.

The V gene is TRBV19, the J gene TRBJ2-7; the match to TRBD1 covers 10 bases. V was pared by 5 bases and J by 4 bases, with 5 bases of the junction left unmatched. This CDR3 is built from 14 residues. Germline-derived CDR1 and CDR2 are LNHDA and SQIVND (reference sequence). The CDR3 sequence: CASSAGTGDYEQYF. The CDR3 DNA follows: TGTGCCAGTAGTGCCGGGACAGGGGATTACGAGCAGTACTTC. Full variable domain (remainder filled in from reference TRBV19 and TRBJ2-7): DGGITQSPKYLFRKEGQNVTLSCEQNLNHDAMYWYRQDPGQGLRLIYYSQIVNDFQKGDIAEGYSVSREKKESFPLTVTSAQKNPTAFYLCASSAGTGDYEQYFGPGTRLTVT.

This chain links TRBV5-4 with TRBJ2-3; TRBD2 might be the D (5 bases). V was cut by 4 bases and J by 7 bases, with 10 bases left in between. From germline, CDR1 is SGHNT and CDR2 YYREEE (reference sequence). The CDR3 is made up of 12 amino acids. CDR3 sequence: CASSPLGNTQYF. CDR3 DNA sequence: TGTGCCAGCAGCCCCCTCGGGAATACGCAGTATTTT. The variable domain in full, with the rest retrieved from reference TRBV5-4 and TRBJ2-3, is ETGVTQSPTHLIKTRGQQVTLRCSSQSGHNTVSWYQQALGQGPQFIFQYYREEENGRGNFPPRFSGLQFPNYSSELNVNALELDDSALYLCASSPLGNTQYFGPGTRLTVL.

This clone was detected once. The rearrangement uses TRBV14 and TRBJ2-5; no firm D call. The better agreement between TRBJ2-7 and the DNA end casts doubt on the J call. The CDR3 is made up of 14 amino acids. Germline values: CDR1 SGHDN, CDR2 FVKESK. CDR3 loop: CASSQDVNSYEQYF. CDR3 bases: TGTGCCAGCAGCCAAGATGTGAACTCCTACGAGCAGTACTTC.

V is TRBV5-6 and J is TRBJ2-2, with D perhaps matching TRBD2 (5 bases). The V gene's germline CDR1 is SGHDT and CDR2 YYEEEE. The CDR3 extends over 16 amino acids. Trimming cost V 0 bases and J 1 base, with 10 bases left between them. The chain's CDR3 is CASSLATGWNTGELFF. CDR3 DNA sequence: TGTGCCAGCAGCTTGGCGACGGGGTGGAACACCGGGGAGCTGTTTTTT.

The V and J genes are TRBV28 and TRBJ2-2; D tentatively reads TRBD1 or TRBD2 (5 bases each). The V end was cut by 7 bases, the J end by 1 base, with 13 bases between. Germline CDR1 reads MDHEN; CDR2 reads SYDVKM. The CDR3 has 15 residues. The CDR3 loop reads CASKPGQVNTGELFF. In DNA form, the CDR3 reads TGTGCCAGCAAGCCGGGGCAGGTGAACACCGGGGAGCTGTTTTTT.

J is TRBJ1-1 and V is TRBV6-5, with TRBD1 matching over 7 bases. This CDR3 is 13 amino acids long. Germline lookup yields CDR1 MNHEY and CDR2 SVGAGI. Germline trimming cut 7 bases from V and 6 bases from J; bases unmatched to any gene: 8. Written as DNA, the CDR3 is TGTGCCAGCATTTTGACCCAGGGGGCTGAAGCTTTCTTT. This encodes CASILTQGAEAFF.

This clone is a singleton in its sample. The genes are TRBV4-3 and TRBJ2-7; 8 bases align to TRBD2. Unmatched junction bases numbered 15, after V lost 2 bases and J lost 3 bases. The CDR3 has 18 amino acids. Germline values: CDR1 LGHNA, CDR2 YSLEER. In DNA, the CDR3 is TGCGCCAGCAGCCAAACAACCGTGGCCAGAGCGGGAGTCTACGAGCAGTACTTC. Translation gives CASSQTTVARAGVYEQYF.

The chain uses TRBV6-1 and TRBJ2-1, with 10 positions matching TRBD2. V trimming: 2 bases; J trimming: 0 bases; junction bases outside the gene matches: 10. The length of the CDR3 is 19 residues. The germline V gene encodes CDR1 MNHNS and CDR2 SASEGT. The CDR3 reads CASSEPTSGARSSYNEQFF. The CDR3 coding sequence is TGTGCCAGCAGTGAACCCACTAGCGGGGCCAGGAGCTCCTACAATGAGCAGTTCTTC.

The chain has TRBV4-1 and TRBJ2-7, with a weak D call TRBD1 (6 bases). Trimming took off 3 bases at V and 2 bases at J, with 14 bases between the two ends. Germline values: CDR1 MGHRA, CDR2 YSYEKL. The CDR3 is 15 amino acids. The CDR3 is CASSHKQGLPYEQYF. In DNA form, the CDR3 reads TGCGCCAGCAGCCATAAACAGGGTCTCCCCTACGAGCAGTACTTC.

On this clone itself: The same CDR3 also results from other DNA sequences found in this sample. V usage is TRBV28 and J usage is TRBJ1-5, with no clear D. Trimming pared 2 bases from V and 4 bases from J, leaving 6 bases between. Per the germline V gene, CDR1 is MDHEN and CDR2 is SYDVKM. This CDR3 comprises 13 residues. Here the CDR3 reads CASSLPGNQPQHF. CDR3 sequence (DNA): TGTGCCAGCAGTTTACCGGGGAATCAGCCCCAGCATTTT.

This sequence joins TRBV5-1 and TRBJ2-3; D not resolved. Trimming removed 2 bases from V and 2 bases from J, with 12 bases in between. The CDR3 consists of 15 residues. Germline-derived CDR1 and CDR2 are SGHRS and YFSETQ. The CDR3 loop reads CASSFGALDTDTQYF. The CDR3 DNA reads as TGCGCCAGCAGCTTCGGAGCTCTGGACACAGATACGCAGTATTTT.

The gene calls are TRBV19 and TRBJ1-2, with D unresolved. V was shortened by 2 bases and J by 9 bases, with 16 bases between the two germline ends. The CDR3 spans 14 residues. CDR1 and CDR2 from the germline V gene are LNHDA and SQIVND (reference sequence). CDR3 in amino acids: CASSIHTFYSRYTF. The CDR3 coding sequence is TGTGCCAGTAGTATACACACATTCTATAGCCGCTACACCTTC. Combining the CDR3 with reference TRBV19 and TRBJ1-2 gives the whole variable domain DGGITQSPKYLFRKEGQNVTLSCEQNLNHDAMYWYRQDPGQGLRLIYYSQIVNDFQKGDIAEGYSVSREKKESFPLTVTSAQKNPTAFYLCASSIHTFYSRYTFGSGTRLTVV.

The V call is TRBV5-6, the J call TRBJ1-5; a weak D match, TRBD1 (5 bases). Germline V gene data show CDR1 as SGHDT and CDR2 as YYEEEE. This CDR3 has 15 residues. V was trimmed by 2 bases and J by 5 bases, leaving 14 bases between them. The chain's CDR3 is CASSFGGGGHQPQHF. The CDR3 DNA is TGTGCCAGCAGCTTTGGGGGAGGCGGTCATCAGCCCCAGCATTTT.

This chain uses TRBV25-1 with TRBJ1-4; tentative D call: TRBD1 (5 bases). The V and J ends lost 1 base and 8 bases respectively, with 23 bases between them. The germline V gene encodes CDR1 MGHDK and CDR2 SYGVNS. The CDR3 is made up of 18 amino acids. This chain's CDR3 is CASSEFLPHSGGGEKLFF. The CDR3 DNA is TGTGCCAGCAGTGAATTCCTACCACACAGCGGGGGAGGAGAAAAACTGTTTTTT.

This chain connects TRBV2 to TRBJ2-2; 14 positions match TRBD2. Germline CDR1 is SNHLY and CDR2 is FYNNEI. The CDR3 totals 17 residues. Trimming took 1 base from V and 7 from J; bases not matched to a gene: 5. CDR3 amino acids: CASSEGLAGGPGGELFF. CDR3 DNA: TGTGCCAGCAGTGAAGGACTAGCGGGAGGGCCGGGCGGGGAGCTGTTTTTT.

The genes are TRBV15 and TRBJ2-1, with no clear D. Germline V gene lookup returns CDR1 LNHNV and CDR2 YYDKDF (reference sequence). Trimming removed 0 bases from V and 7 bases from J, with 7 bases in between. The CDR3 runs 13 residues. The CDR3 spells CATSRDTENEQFF. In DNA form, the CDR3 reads TGTGCCACCAGCAGAGATACTGAAAATGAGCAGTTCTTC.

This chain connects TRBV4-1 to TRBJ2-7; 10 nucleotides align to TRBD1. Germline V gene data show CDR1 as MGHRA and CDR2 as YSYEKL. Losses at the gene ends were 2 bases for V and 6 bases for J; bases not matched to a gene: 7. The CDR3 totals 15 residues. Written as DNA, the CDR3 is TGCGCCAGCAGCCAATTAGGGACAGGGGCCCGCGAGCAGTACTTC. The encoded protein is CASSQLGTGAREQYF.

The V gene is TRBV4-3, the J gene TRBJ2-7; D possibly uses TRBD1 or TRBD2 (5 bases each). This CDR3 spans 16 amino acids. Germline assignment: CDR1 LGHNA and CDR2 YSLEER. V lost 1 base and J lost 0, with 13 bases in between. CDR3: CASSQVWGGGSYEQYF. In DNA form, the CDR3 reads TGCGCCAGCAGCCAAGTTTGGGGCGGAGGCTCCTACGAGCAGTACTTC.